One sample yielded the 30 T cell receptor beta chains listed below, sequenced in a study of blood T cell repertoires in COVID-19. Profiled with immunoSEQ multiplex PCR; TCRdb holds only in-frame clones, not every one. The profile shows about 300,000 clones, roughly 83% of them singletons. The material sequenced was peripheral blood. These TCRs come from a human donor with COVID-19, enrolled during active disease. The donor label of this sample is uncertain.

This clone was found once. The rearrangement joins TRBV11-3 to TRBJ2-1; TRBD2 aligns across 12 bases. CDR1 is SGHNT and CDR2 is YENEEA in the germline V gene. V shed 4 bases, J shed 10 bases, and the junction held 8 bases outside the gene matches. CDR3 length: 15 residues. The CDR3 reads CASSSLAGGIGEQFF. The CDR3 DNA sequence: TGTGCCAGCAGCTCACTAGCGGGGGGAATCGGGGAGCAGTTCTTC.

The rearrangement joins TRBV19 to TRBJ2-3, with a possible D match to TRBD1 (6 bases). The CDR3 runs to 15 residues. V gave up 4 bases and J gave up 0 bases, with 11 bases separating them. Germline CDR1 and CDR2: LNHDA and SQIVND (reference sequence). The CDR3 coding sequence is TGTGCCAGTAGTAGGGGTGGGACAAGCACAGATACGCAGTATTTT. Amino acid sequence: CASSRGGTSTDTQYF.

The rearrangement uses TRBV19 and TRBJ1-5; D gene unclear. The CDR3 length is 17 residues. Germline V lookup: CDR1 LNHDA, CDR2 SQIVND (reference sequence). Trimming shortened V by 2 bases and J by 5 bases, and 19 bases separated the two germline ends. The CDR3 coding sequence is TGTGCCAGTAGTATACTTAGTGGCAGCGAGGTTTATCAGCCCCAGCATTTT. It encodes CASSILSGSEVYQPQHF.

The genes are TRBV9 and TRBJ2-5; 9 bases line up with TRBD2. From germline, CDR1 is SGDLS and CDR2 YYNGEE. The V and J ends lost 6 bases and 7 bases, in that order; junction bases with no gene match: 13. This CDR3 region has 15 residues. The CDR3: CASTPGTSFRGTQYF. In DNA, the CDR3 is TGTGCCAGCACCCCCGGGACTAGCTTTAGAGGGACCCAGTACTTC.

This clone was counted a few times. The gene calls are TRBV4-3 and TRBJ2-1, with 8 bases aligning to TRBD1. The junction had 6 bases not matched to a gene; V was cut back by 0 bases and J by 5 bases. Per germline, CDR1 LGHNA and CDR2 YSLEER. This CDR3 is built from 16 residues. The CDR3 reads CASSQEPDRENNEQFF. The CDR3 bases are TGCGCCAGCAGCCAAGAACCGGACAGGGAAAACAATGAGCAGTTCTTC.

The chain is built from TRBV7-2 and TRBJ1-4; no definite D call. Looked up from germline, CDR1 is SGHTA and CDR2 is FQGNSA. Trimming removed 5 bases from V and 4 bases from J, with 11 bases in between. This CDR3 is 14 amino acids long. The CDR3: CASSPDGNNEKLFF. CDR3 sequence (DNA): TGTGCCAGCAGCCCCGACGGGAATAATGAAAAACTGTTTTTT.

This chain links TRBV21-1 with TRBJ2-1; the table assigns TRBD2, which was not confirmed against the DNA. TRBV21-1 is a known pseudogene. The length of the CDR3 is 15 residues. CDR3 bases: TGTGCCAGCAGCAAAGTTAGCGGGAGCCCCTATGAGCAGTTCTTC. It translates to CASSKVSGSPYEQFF.

This clone was counted a few times. The chain joins TRBV10-3 to TRBJ2-2, with 7 nucleotides matching TRBD1. V gave up 10 bases and J gave up 6 bases; unmatched junction bases: 11. The CDR3 is made up of 14 amino acids. Germline V lookup: CDR1 ENHRY, CDR2 SYGVKD. CDR3 protein: CATLKDRSAGELFF. As DNA, the CDR3 is TGTGCCACCCTAAAGGACAGGTCGGCCGGGGAGCTGTTTTTT.

V gene TRBV19 combines with J gene TRBJ2-2, with TRBD2 identical over 8 bases. The CDR3 runs to 15 residues. Losses at the gene ends were 7 bases for V and 2 bases for J; bases not matched to a gene: 6. The germline CDR1 and CDR2 sequences are LNHDA and SQIVND (reference sequence). The CDR3 reads CASTSGSANTGELFF. The CDR3 DNA follows: TGTGCCAGTACCAGCGGGAGCGCCAACACCGGGGAGCTGTTTTTT.

The table lists this clone with a few counts. This chain joins TRBV19 and TRBJ2-3; D perhaps matches TRBD2 (5 bases). The CDR3 is 12 amino acids. Germline CDR1 LNHDA, CDR2 SQIVND (reference sequence). Trimming pared 7 bases from V and 9 bases from J, leaving 14 bases between. The CDR3: CASTVDYQTQYF. Here the CDR3 DNA reads TGTGCCAGTACAGTAGACTACCAAACGCAGTATTTT.

The chain employs TRBV28 and TRBJ2-7, with 7 bases lining up with TRBD2. The germline V gene encodes CDR1 MDHEN and CDR2 SYDVKM. The V gene end was trimmed by 8 bases and the J gene end by 2 bases; junction bases not matched to a gene: 9. This CDR3 is built from 14 residues. CDR3 DNA: TGTGCCAGCCTAGATGGGGGGGAAACCTACGAGCAGTACTTC. Amino acid sequence: CASLDGGETYEQYF. Full variable domain (missing parts from reference TRBV28 and TRBJ2-7): DVKVTQSSRYLVKRTGEKVFLECVQDMDHENMFWYRQDPGLGLRLIYFSYDVKMKEKGDIPEGYSVSREKKERFSLILESASTNQTSMYLCASLDGGETYEQYFGPGTRLTVT.

CDR3 protein: CASSFLGQKAFF. CDR3 bases: TGTGCCAGCAGTTTTCTGGGACAAAAAGCTTTCTTT. The chain is built from TRBV12-3 or TRBV12-4 and TRBJ1-1; a weak D match, TRBD1 (6 bases). V was shortened by 3 bases and J by 9 bases, with 11 bases between the two germline ends. This CDR3 comprises 12 residues.

The chain has TRBV5-1 and TRBJ2-7; the D is unclear. The CDR3 consists of 13 residues. Germline CDR1 reads SGHRS; CDR2 reads YFSETQ. V was clipped by 0 bases and J by 3 bases, with 7 bases between them. In DNA, the CDR3 is TGCGCCAGCAGCTTGGGGCTCAACTACGAGCAGTACTTC. Protein: CASSLGLNYEQYF.

The chain joins TRBV19 to TRBJ2-5; 9 bases map to TRBD1. The CDR3 covers 19 residues. Losses at the gene ends were 7 bases for V and 2 bases for J; bases not matched to a gene: 20. CDR1 is LNHDA and CDR2 is SQIVND in the germline V gene (reference sequence). The CDR3 loop is CASNTRLGQGASGQETQYF. Written as DNA, the CDR3 is TGTGCCAGTAATACAAGACTGGGACAGGGCGCGTCGGGGCAAGAGACCCAGTACTTC.

In its sample, this clone was seen once. The rearrangement joins TRBV7-9 to TRBJ1-6, with TRBD1 identical over 7 bases. Germline V lookup: CDR1 SEHNR, CDR2 FQNEAQ (reference sequence). Trimming removed 4 bases from V and 7 bases from J; junction bases left unmatched: 4. The CDR3 covers 14 residues. The CDR3 sequence is CASSSQGRNSPLHF. The CDR3 DNA follows: TGTGCCAGCAGCTCACAGGGGAGGAATTCACCCCTCCACTTT. The complete variable domain, with remaining parts taken from reference TRBV7-9 and TRBJ1-6, reads DTGVSQNPRHKITKRGQNVTFRCDPISEHNRLYWYRQTLGQGPEFLTYFQNEAQLEKSRLLSDRFSAERPKGSFSTLEIQRTEQGDSAMYLCASSSQGRNSPLHFGNGTRLTVT.

The CDR3 is CASSQLSGWTDTQYF. For the CDR3, the DNA is TGTGCCAGCAGCCAATTAAGCGGGTGGACAGATACGCAGTATTTT. This chain connects TRBV14 to TRBJ2-3, with D possibly being TRBD2 (6 bases). CDR3 length: 15 residues. The germline V gene has CDR1 SGHDN and CDR2 FVKESK. The V gene lost 2 bases and the J gene lost 3 bases, with 12 bases spanning the gap.

The chain carries TRBV5-5 and TRBJ1-2; possibly TRBD1 for D (5 bases). The CDR3 runs to 12 residues. The V end was cut by 4 bases, the J end by 4 bases, with 8 bases between. The germline CDR1 and CDR2 sequences are SGHKS and YYEKEE (reference sequence). The CDR3: CASSADSYGYTF. CDR3 in DNA: TGTGCCAGCAGCGCCGACAGCTATGGCTACACCTTC.

The CDR3: CASSEVTGSSYNEQFF. CDR3 nucleotide sequence: TGCGCCAGCAGTGAGGTAACAGGGAGTTCCTACAATGAGCAGTTCTTC. The V and J genes are TRBV10-2 and TRBJ2-1, with D maybe TRBD1 (6 bases). Germline V gene data show CDR1 as WSHSY and CDR2 as SAAADI. This CDR3 has 16 amino acids. V lost 2 bases and J 1 base, leaving 12 bases between the germline ends.

The chain is built from TRBV11-3 and TRBJ2-2; D is unresolved. V was shortened by 1 base and J by 3 bases, with 6 bases between the two germline ends. Germline V gene lookup returns CDR1 SGHNT and CDR2 YENEEA. The CDR3 runs 14 residues. CDR3 nucleotides: TGTGCCAGCAGCTTAGCACTTCACACCGGGGAGCTGTTTTTT. This translates into CASSLALHTGELFF.

This clone has a count of ten or more. In nucleotides, the CDR3 is TGTGCCAGCAGCTTAGGCCCTCAGAGGAGCGCTTTCTTT. This sequence encodes CASSLGPQRSAFF. The rearrangement joins TRBV11-3 to TRBJ1-1; D unresolved. The CDR3 consists of 13 residues. Germline V gives CDR1 SGHNT, CDR2 YENEEA. Between the trimmed V and J ends, which lost 1 base and 11 bases, there was a span of 14 bases.

The genes are TRBV12-3 or TRBV12-4 and TRBJ2-5; TRBD1 agrees at 7 bases. V shed 7 bases and J 4 bases; nucleotides not matched to a gene: 3. This CDR3 is built from 12 residues. The DNA of the CDR3 is TGTGCCAGCACCCGGACAGGAGAGACCCAGTACTTC. It codes for CASTRTGETQYF.

The chain uses TRBV5-1 and TRBJ2-7; 7 bases map to TRBD2. With V trimmed by 5 bases and J by 4 bases, 12 bases remained unmatched. The CDR3 is 15 amino acids. Per germline, CDR1 SGHRS and CDR2 YFSETQ. This CDR3 reads CASSPGGGSVYEQYF. In DNA, the CDR3 is TGCGCCAGCAGTCCTGGTGGCGGGAGCGTTTACGAGCAGTACTTC.

The chain uses TRBV11-2 and TRBJ2-2, with TRBD1 matching over 7 bases. The CDR3 runs 19 residues. After removal of 5 bases from V and 0 bases from J, the junction contained 15 bases not matched to a gene. CDR1 and CDR2 (germline): SGHAT, FQNNGV. The CDR3 loop is CASSLPRQGRTANTGELFF. CDR3 nucleotide sequence: TGTGCCAGCAGCCTCCCCCGACAGGGTAGAACCGCGAACACCGGGGAGCTGTTTTTT.

The chain is built from TRBV5-1 and TRBJ1-2, with 9 positions matching TRBD1. CDR1 SGHRS and CDR2 YFSETQ come from the germline V gene. The V gene end was trimmed by 4 bases and the J gene end by 6 bases; junction bases not matched to a gene: 1. There are 12 residues in the CDR3. The CDR3 DNA reads TGCGCCAGCAGCCGGACAGGGGATGGCTACACCTTC. This sequence encodes CASSRTGDGYTF.

This CDR3 is CAWTHGARLFF. CDR3 in DNA: TGTGCCTGGACCCACGGAGCCCGGCTGTTTTTT. The rearrangement links TRBV30 to TRBJ2-2, with unresolved D. The V and J ends lost 4 bases and 13 bases respectively, with 13 bases between them. The germline V gene encodes CDR1 GTSNPN and CDR2 SVGIG (reference sequence). This CDR3 has 11 residues.

The chain combines TRBV7-2 with TRBJ2-1; 13 nucleotides line up with TRBD2. Germline trimming cut 1 base from V and 4 bases from J; bases unmatched to any gene: 4. The V gene's germline CDR1 is SGHTA and CDR2 FQGNSA. The CDR3 consists of 17 residues. This CDR3 is CASSLDRTSGSYNEQFF. The DNA for the CDR3 is TGTGCCAGCAGCTTAGACCGGACTAGCGGGAGTTACAATGAGCAGTTCTTC.

The CDR3 region has the DNA TGTGCCAGCAGCACCCGGGACAACGGGTTTGGCTACACCTTC. Protein: CASSTRDNGFGYTF. The chain recombines TRBV7-8 with TRBJ1-2, with a possible D match to TRBD1 (6 bases). There are 14 residues in the CDR3. The germline V gene encodes CDR1 SGHVS and CDR2 FQNEAQ. The V gene lost 5 bases and the J gene lost 7 bases, with 17 bases spanning the gap.

This chain connects TRBV15 to TRBJ2-5, with a tentative D call TRBD1 (5 bases). V lost 0 bases to trimming and J lost 2 bases, with 10 bases between them. Germline values: CDR1 LNHNV, CDR2 YYDKDF (reference sequence). There are 15 residues in the CDR3. The DNA for the CDR3 is TGTGCCACCAGCAGAGATAAAACAGGTCAAGAGACCCAGTACTTC. It specifies CATSRDKTGQETQYF. Looking up the rest from reference TRBV15 and TRBJ2-5 gives the full variable domain: DAMVIQNPRYQVTQFGKPVTLSCSQTLNHNVMYWYQQKSSQAPKLLFHYYDKDFNNEADTPDNFQSRRPNTSFCFLDIRSPGLGDTAMYLCATSRDKTGQETQYFGPGTRLLVL.

The chain has TRBV5-6 and TRBJ2-5, with D tentatively TRBD1 (7 bases). The CDR3 length is 15 residues. With 3 bases removed from V and 4 bases from J, the gap between germline ends came to 16 bases. The germline V gene has CDR1 SGHDT and CDR2 YYEEEE. CDR3 sequence (DNA): TGTGCCAGCAGCTCGGAACGCCAGGGGGGAGAGACCCAGTACTTC. As protein: CASSSERQGGETQYF.

The rearrangement joins TRBV5-1 to TRBJ2-3; 8 nucleotides agree with TRBD2. J lost 6 bases, V lost 4 bases, and 13 bases had no gene match. Per the germline V gene, CDR1 is SGHRS and CDR2 is YFSETQ. The CDR3 length is 16 residues. CDR3 nucleotides: TGCGCCAGCAGCCCGCAGGGGCTAGCGGGCGGCGATACGCAGTATTTT. This encodes CASSPQGLAGGDTQYF.